The present TCR beta chain was sequenced within a study of blood T cell repertoires in COVID-19. Study-level background: The United States, Italy and Spain provided the acute and convalescent COVID-19 samples.

Per germline, CDR1 LNHNV and CDR2 YYDKDF (reference sequence). The CDR3 consists of 15 residues. Trimming at V came to 3 bases and at J to 3 bases, leaving 2 bases not matched to a gene. As originally analysed: Reference gene primers were amplified, and this amplification served to estimate nucleated cell counts. Assay: immunoSEQ multiplex PCR; the TCRdb copy retains only in-frame clones and omits some. V, J and clone size are those of that table, while D and trimming were read from the DNA. This table holds approximately 300,000 clones, around nine tenths found once. Sequencing used peripheral blood. The chain is built from TRBV15 and TRBJ2-2, with 9 bases identical to TRBD2. The receptor comes from a woman between 50 and 59 years old with active or convalescent COVID-19. The CDR3 loop is CATSRKREDTGELFF. CDR3 nucleotides: TGTGCCACCAGCAGGAAGCGGGAGGACACCGGGGAGCTGTTTTTT.